These T cell receptor beta chains were read from a single sample in a study of PD-L1 blockade in urothelial cancer. Profiling relied on immunoSEQ multiplex PCR, and the TCRdb table lists in-frame clones only, not all of them. The sample holds about 83,000 clones, 87% seen once. Sequencing was performed on PBMCs, taken around atezolizumab (anti-PD-L1) treatment. The receptors stem from a woman between 65 and 79 years old with urothelial cancer. Each CDR3 is given with its conserved first and last residue. A D gene is named only where the DNA matches it firmly. Rows give clone size only sometimes, using once, few, many, or a class for an expanded clone.

NA	14	NA	TRBJ2-3	TRBV18	CASSPYQNTDTQYF	TGTGCCAGCTCACCTTACCAGAACACAGATACGCAGTATTTT
once	15	TRBD1	TRBJ2-2	TRBV15	CATSLLQGETGELFF	TGTGCCACCAGCTTACTTCAGGGGGAAACCGGGGAGCTGTTTTTT
few	14	TRBD1	TRBJ1-2	TRBV19	CASSTPGTGYGYTF	TGTGCCAGTAGTACCCCCGGGACAGGATATGGCTACACCTTC
NA	16	TRBD2	TRBJ2-2	TRBV7-6	CASSLLAGGNTGELFF	TGTGCCAGCAGCTTATTAGCGGGGGGGAACACCGGGGAGCTGTTTTTT
NA	18	TRBD2	TRBJ2-3	TRBV18	CASSPFIASGTHTDTQYF	TGTGCCAGCTCACCTTTTATCGCTAGCGGGACCCACACAGATACGCAGTATTTT
NA	15	NA	TRBJ1-5	TRBV2	CASSGGVDSNQPQHF	TGTGCCAGCAGTGGGGGAGTCGATAGCAATCAGCCCCAGCATTTT
NA	17	TRBD1	TRBJ2-5	TRBV19	CASSMDRGTIYQETQYF	TGTGCCAGTAGTATGGACAGGGGGACTATTTACCAAGAGACCCAGTACTTC
NA	13	NA	TRBJ2-1	TRBV30	CAWDRGSYNEQFF	TGTGCCTGGGACCGGGGGTCCTACAATGAGCAGTTCTTC
NA	14	TRBD1	TRBJ1-6	TRBV9	CASSVGQGNSPLHF	TGTGCCAGCAGCGTGGGACAGGGTAATTCACCCCTCCACTTT
NA	14	TRBD1	TRBJ2-1	TRBV7-2	CASRDRGSYNEQFF	TGTGCCAGCAGAGACAGGGGCTCCTACAATGAGCAGTTCTTC
once	11	NA	TRBJ2-5	TRBV20-1	CSAQGGETQYF	TGCAGTGCCCAGGGGGGCGAGACCCAGTACTTC
NA	15	TRBD1	TRBJ1-1	TRBV4-2	CASGGAGTGITEAFF	TGTGCCAGCGGGGGCGCCGGGACAGGGATCACTGAAGCTTTCTTT
NA	12	TRBD2	TRBJ2-7	TRBV28	CASSLLREGLYF	TGTGCCAGCAGTTTATTGCGGGAGGGCCTATACTTC